This T cell receptor (beta chain) appears in the sequencing data of a study of CXCR3-negative and CXCR3-positive naive CD8 T cells. Study details: There were 110 million to 150 million TRB reads altogether, and each library had about 1.5 +/- 0.3 million of them.

Overall study findings and caveats: The TRB CDR3s that CXCR3-positive naive cells carried were more hydrophobic than those of CXCR3-negative naive cells. Whereas memory cells differed, naive CXCR3-negative and CXCR3-positive cells shared similar TRBV-TRBJ usage. Surface CD5 matched across naive subsets, and TRB CDR3 properties served to infer TCR strength.

It was by 5' RACE with UMI labels that the TRB cDNA libraries were prepared. TCRdb processed the 5' RACE reads again and assigns one entry to each CDR3 protein, with no DNA. Its table lists some 54,000 distinct CDR3 sequences. Naive CD8+ T cells showed a CD45RO-CCR7+CD27+CD95- phenotype. This CDR3 region has 16 residues. About this clonotype itself: The antigen is undetermined.

This chain joins TRBV21-1 and TRBJ1-6; as DNA is missing, the TRBD1 call by TCRdb cannot be tested. TRBV21-1 is noted as a pseudogene. The TCR sequence derives from a human donor in good health. Some clones in this sample may be carry-over from other donors' samples. Input material: naive CXCR3+ CD8+ T cells from blood. Subset indicated: CD45RO-CCR7+CD27+CD95- naive CD8+ T cells expressing CXCR3 (TNR3+). CDR3 sequence: CASNRITGPHNSPLHF.